The source of this TCR beta chain is a study of cytomegalovirus exposure and HLA in healthy donors. About the study: A subsequent analysis stated that the roughly 120 validation repertoires were run on the same platform as the roughly 670 first-cohort repertoires. Study-wide points: Rarity held for most TCR sequences, but there were some public TCRs that occurred in many donors.

The donors were members of the 120-subject validation cohort (separate from the approximately 670-subject first cohort). Using immunoSEQ multiplex PCR, the repertoire was profiled, and TCRdb retains in-frame clones only, with some absent. This table has around 170,000 clones, 70% to 90% appearing once. Looked up from germline, CDR1 is KGHSH and CDR2 is LQKENI. The CDR3 sequence is 14 residues long. V dropped 8 bases and J dropped 4; count of bases not matched to a gene: 6. With respect to this clone: Its antigen is undetermined.

The sequence was obtained from a man younger than 35 in good health and CMV-seronegative. Sequencing used PBMCs. The genes are TRBV18 and TRBJ2-5, with TRBD2 matching 11 bases. The CDR3 loop reads CASTLAGGGETQYF. The CDR3 DNA sequence: TGTGCCAGCACTCTAGCGGGAGGAGGAGAGACCCAGTACTTC.